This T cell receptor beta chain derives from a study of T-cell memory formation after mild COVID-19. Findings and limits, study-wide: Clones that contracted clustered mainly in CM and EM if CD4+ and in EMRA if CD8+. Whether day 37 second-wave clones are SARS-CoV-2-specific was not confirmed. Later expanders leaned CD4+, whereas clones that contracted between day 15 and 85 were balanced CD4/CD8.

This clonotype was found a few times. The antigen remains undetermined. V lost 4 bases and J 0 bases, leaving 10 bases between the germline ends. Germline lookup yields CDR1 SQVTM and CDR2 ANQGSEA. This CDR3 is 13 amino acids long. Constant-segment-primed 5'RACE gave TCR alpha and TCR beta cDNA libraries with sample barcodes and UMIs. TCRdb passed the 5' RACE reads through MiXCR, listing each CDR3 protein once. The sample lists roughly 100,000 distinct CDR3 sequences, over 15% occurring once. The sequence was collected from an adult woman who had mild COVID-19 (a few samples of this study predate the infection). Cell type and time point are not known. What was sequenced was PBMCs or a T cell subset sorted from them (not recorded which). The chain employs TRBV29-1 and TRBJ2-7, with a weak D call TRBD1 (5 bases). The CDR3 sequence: CSVVARGSYEQYF. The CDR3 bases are TGCAGCGTTGTTGCAAGGGGCTCCTACGAGCAGTACTTC.